The source of this T cell receptor (beta chain) is a study of T cells in narcolepsy. Background on the study: Donors had narcolepsy type 1 or type 2, or were healthy controls.

Comment on this clone: What it recognizes is unknown.

Germline CDR1 and CDR2: MRHNA and SNTAGT. The CDR3 totals 12 residues. V lost 6 bases, J lost 6 bases, and 12 bases lay in between. TCRdb's copy holds only in-frame clones and misses some; the assay was immunoSEQ multiplex PCR. The table records approximately 31,000 clones, roughly 73% of them present only once. Study-wide findings and caveats: Blood of same and different patients, but not healthy controls, reportedly held recurring autoreactive clonotypes.

The J gene is TRBJ2-7, the V gene TRBV6-4, with D perhaps TRBD1 (5 bases). Sequencing was carried out using CD45RA- memory CD4+ T cells from PBMCs. The sequence was collected from a human donor with narcolepsy. CDR3 residues: CASRTDGSEQYF. CDR3 nucleotide sequence: TGTGCCAGCAGGACAGATGGGTCCGAGCAGTACTTC.